Each of the 23 T cell receptor beta chains below was sequenced from the same sample in a study of T-cell memory formation after mild COVID-19. TCRdb processed the 5' RACE reads anew with MiXCR; each CDR3 protein has one entry. There are about half a million distinct CDR3 sequences in the sample; 15% to 20% occur only once, and approximately 13% lies in the top ten. The sequenced sample consisted of PBMCs or a T cell subset sorted from them (not recorded which). The receptors stem from an adult woman who had mild COVID-19 (a few samples of this study predate the infection). Cell type and time point are not known.

This clonotype showed up just a few times. This sequence joins TRBV29-1 and TRBJ2-3; TRBD2 matches at 7 bases. There are 14 residues in the CDR3. Germline trimming cut 5 bases from V and 4 bases from J; bases unmatched to any gene: 9. Germline V gene sequence: CDR1 SQVTM, CDR2 ANQGSEA. The CDR3 loop reads CSVWGSGIADTQYF. CDR3 nucleotide sequence: TGCAGCGTTTGGGGGAGCGGGATTGCAGATACGCAGTATTTT.

This sequence joins TRBV20-1 and TRBJ1-2; possibly TRBD1 for D (5 bases). Trimming pared 0 bases from V and 7 bases from J, leaving 15 bases between. The CDR3 runs to 14 residues. CDR1 is DFQATT and CDR2 is SNEGSKA in the germline V gene (reference sequence). The CDR3 sequence is CSARDRRGLGGYTF. In DNA form, the CDR3 reads TGCAGTGCTAGAGATCGGCGGGGACTTGGTGGCTACACCTTC.

Only a few counts were recorded for this clonotype. The chain is built from TRBV4-3 and TRBJ1-5; D is possibly TRBD1 (5 bases). Germline V lookup: CDR1 LGHNA, CDR2 YSLEER. CDR3 size: 15 residues. Trimming pared 4 bases from V and 7 bases from J, leaving 17 bases between. DNA for the CDR3: TGCGCCAGCAGCCTAAGGATCGGGACCATCCAGCCCCAGCATTTT. Translated: CASSLRIGTIQPQHF.

The rearrangement uses TRBV6-2 or TRBV6-3 and TRBJ2-1, with D maybe TRBD2 (6 bases). The CDR3 runs to 15 residues. V was trimmed by 0 bases and J by 3 bases, leaving 9 bases between them. The germline V gene has CDR1 MNHEY and CDR2 SVGEGT. CDR3 nucleotides: TGTGCCAGCAGTTACTCCGGGACTCGCTACAATGAGCAGTTCTTC. Translation gives CASSYSGTRYNEQFF.

The chain joins TRBV2 to TRBJ2-5; 9 nucleotides align to TRBD1. CDR1 and CDR2 from the germline V gene are SNHLY and FYNNEI. This CDR3 comprises 16 residues. V shed 6 bases and J 0 bases; nucleotides not matched to a gene: 8. In DNA form, the CDR3 reads TGTGCCAGCAGCGGATACCGGGACAGGGACCAAGAGACCCAGTACTTC. Translation: CASSGYRDRDQETQYF.

This clonotype turned up a few times. The chain joins TRBV5-6 to TRBJ2-5; D remains unclear. V shed 0 bases and J shed 1 base, with 10 bases lying between them. The CDR3 totals 15 residues. CDR1 and CDR2 (germline): SGHDT, YYEEEE. In DNA form, the CDR3 reads TGTGCCAGCAGCTTGGGGGTATCCCTCCAAGAGACCCAGTACTTC. Translated: CASSLGVSLQETQYF. The entire variable domain, with the rest obtained from reference TRBV5-6 and TRBJ2-5, is as follows: DAGVTQSPTHLIKTRGQQVTLRCSPKSGHDTVSWYQQALGQGPQFIFQYYEEEERQRGNFPDRFSGHQFPNYSSELNVNALLLGDSALYLCASSLGVSLQETQYFGPGTRLLVL.

In its sample, this clonotype was seen a few times. V gene TRBV18 combines with J gene TRBJ1-4; TRBD1 aligns across 7 bases. Losses at the gene ends were 3 bases for V and 5 bases for J; bases not matched to a gene: 3. Germline assignment: CDR1 KGHSH and CDR2 LQKENI. The CDR3 totals 14 residues. The CDR3 DNA is TGTGCCAGCTCACCCTCAGGGGGAAATGAAAAACTGTTTTTT. It is translated as CASSPSGGNEKLFF.

CDR3 bases: TGTGCCAGCAGCTCACCCCCCGGGACAGATAATTCACCCCTCCACTTT. Its translation: CASSSPPGTDNSPLHF. The gene calls are TRBV5-5 and TRBJ1-6; 7 bases are shared with TRBD1. The CDR3 contains 16 residues. Germline trimming cut 3 bases from V and 5 bases from J; bases unmatched to any gene: 8. Per germline, CDR1 SGHKS and CDR2 YYEKEE (reference sequence).

This clonotype was counted only a few times. V gene TRBV14 combines with J gene TRBJ2-7; D is unresolved. Germline assignment: CDR1 SGHDN and CDR2 FVKESK. The CDR3 consists of 12 residues. Trimming pared 4 bases from V and 7 bases from J, leaving 11 bases between. CDR3 sequence reads: CASSPSPSEQYF. In nucleotides, the CDR3 is TGTGCCAGCAGCCCTAGTCCCTCGGAGCAGTACTTC.

This clonotype appeared a few times. One end of the junction does not line up with germline, which may come from a read error. This chain uses TRBV14 with TRBJ2-1, with TRBD2 identical over 7 bases. The CDR3 is 16 amino acids. CDR1 SGHDN and CDR2 FVKESK come from the germline V gene. The DNA of the CDR3 is TGTGCCAGTAGCCCCTTGACTGGCGGGAGCGGCAATGAGCAGTTCTTC. Translating gives CASSPLTGGSGNEQFF.

The J gene is TRBJ2-1, the V gene TRBV7-3; possibly TRBD2 for D (6 bases). V gave up 5 bases and J gave up 7 bases, with 21 bases separating them. The germline gives CDR1 SGHTA, CDR2 FQGTGA. This CDR3 has 16 amino acids. This CDR3 is CASSRGTSRSGNEQFF. CDR3 DNA sequence: TGTGCCAGCAGCCGCGGAACTAGCAGGAGCGGTAATGAGCAGTTCTTC.

The chain joins TRBV24-1 to TRBJ2-3; D is perhaps TRBD1 or TRBD2 (5 bases each). Trimming pared 6 bases from V and 0 bases from J, leaving 6 bases between. Germline-derived CDR1 and CDR2 are KGHDR and SFDVKD. This CDR3 has 13 amino acids. CDR3 amino acids: CATSRDSTDTQYF. The CDR3 DNA is TGTGCCACCAGTAGGGACAGCACAGATACGCAGTATTTT.

This sequence joins TRBV7-2 and TRBJ1-1; D ambiguous. Germline V gene lookup returns CDR1 SGHTA and CDR2 FQGNSA. The CDR3 spans 14 residues. V was shortened by 0 bases and J by 2 bases, with 7 bases between the two germline ends. CDR3 in DNA: TGTGCCAGCAGCTTAGCCCACAGAAACACTGAAGCTTTCTTT. Amino acids: CASSLAHRNTEAFF. The full variable domain, completed using reference TRBV7-2 and TRBJ1-1, is GAGVSQSPSNKVTEKGKDVELRCDPISGHTALYWYRQSLGQGLEFLIYFQGNSAPDKSGLPSDRFSAERTGGSVSTLTIQRTQQEDSAVYLCASSLAHRNTEAFFGQGTRLTVV.

V and J are TRBV20-1 and TRBJ2-4; D is ambiguous. Trimming removed 3 bases from V and 0 bases from J, with 6 bases in between. The CDR3 spans 13 residues. Germline V gene lookup returns CDR1 DFQATT and CDR2 SNEGSKA (reference sequence). CDR3 DNA sequence: TGCAGTGCTAGCACCCCAGCCAAAAACATTCAGTACTTC. Translated, it gives CSASTPAKNIQYF.

The CDR3 spells CASSSTTGTDTQYF. CDR3 bases: TGTGCCAGCAGCTCTACGACAGGCACAGATACGCAGTATTTT. J is TRBJ2-3 and V is TRBV3-1, with a weak D call TRBD1 (5 bases). Trimming took 5 bases from V and 1 from J, leaving 10 bases between them. The germline V gene has CDR1 LGHDT and CDR2 YNNKEL (reference sequence). This CDR3 is 14 amino acids long.

This clonotype turned up a few times. J is TRBJ2-7 and V is TRBV5-4; TRBD2 aligns across 7 bases. Germline-derived CDR1 and CDR2 are SGHNT and YYREEE (reference sequence). V shed 2 bases, J shed 0 bases, and the junction held 5 bases outside the gene matches. CDR3 size: 15 residues. DNA for the CDR3: TGTGCCAGCAGCTTAAGGGAGCGGGACTCCTACGAGCAGTACTTC. Translating gives CASSLRERDSYEQYF. Combining the CDR3 with reference TRBV5-4 and TRBJ2-7 gives the whole variable domain ETGVTQSPTHLIKTRGQQVTLRCSSQSGHNTVSWYQQALGQGPQFIFQYYREEENGRGNFPPRFSGLQFPNYSSELNVNALELDDSALYLCASSLRERDSYEQYFGPGTRLTVT.

This clonotype has more than one count but fewer than ten. The CDR3 region has the DNA TGTGCCACCAGTGAGGGACAGGGACACAATGAGCAGTTCTTC. It translates to CATSEGQGHNEQFF. This chain uses TRBV24-1 with TRBJ2-1; 9 nucleotides agree with TRBD1. This CDR3 has 14 residues. Germline V gene sequence: CDR1 KGHDR, CDR2 SFDVKD. The V gene end was trimmed by 4 bases and the J gene end by 5 bases; junction bases not matched to a gene: 2.

This clonotype was observed a few times. The rearrangement links TRBV10-3 to TRBJ2-3, with 8 nucleotides matching TRBD1. J gave up 5 bases and V 6 bases, and 7 bases lay outside the gene matches. The V gene's germline CDR1 is ENHRY and CDR2 SYGVKD. There are 14 residues in the CDR3. CDR3 in DNA: TGTGCCATCAGCTCGAGACAGGGGCAAGATACGCAGTATTTT. Its translation is CAISSRQGQDTQYF.

The gene calls are TRBV14 and TRBJ1-6, with a possible D match to TRBD1 (6 bases). Per germline, CDR1 SGHDN and CDR2 FVKESK. This CDR3 comprises 17 residues. With 0 bases removed from V and 4 bases from J, the gap between germline ends came to 13 bases. For the CDR3, the DNA is TGTGCCAGCAGCCAAGATTATTCAGGGGTGTATAATTCACCCCTCCACTTT. Protein: CASSQDYSGVYNSPLHF.

The chain recombines TRBV20-1 with TRBJ1-1, with no clear D. V was shortened by 7 bases and J by 1 base, with 7 bases between the two germline ends. Germline CDR1 DFQATT, CDR2 SNEGSKA (reference sequence). The CDR3 spans 11 residues. CDR3 coding DNA: TGCAGTGGGTACGAGAACACTGAAGCTTTCTTT. Translated: CSGYENTEAFF.

This chain connects TRBV27 to TRBJ2-1; the match to TRBD2 covers 13 bases. The CDR3 has 15 amino acids. Looked up from germline, CDR1 is MNHEY and CDR2 is SMNVEV (reference sequence). The V segment lost 8 bases and the J segment 7 bases; nucleotides outside the gene matches: 8. CDR3 sequence (DNA): TGTGCCAGCGCAACACTAGCGGGAGGGTGGAATGAGCAGTTCTTC. The encoded protein is CASATLAGGWNEQFF.

This clonotype was observed a handful of times. V and J are TRBV24-1 and TRBJ2-2; D unclear. The CDR3 consists of 17 residues. Trimming removed 4 bases at V and 7 bases at J, with 21 bases between. Germline assignment: CDR1 KGHDR and CDR2 SFDVKD. The CDR3 here is CATSEPPSTLDHGELFF. The CDR3 region has the DNA TGTGCCACCAGTGAACCTCCCTCGACCCTAGATCACGGGGAGCTGTTTTTT.

This clonotype was seen a handful of times. The J gene is TRBJ1-2, the V gene TRBV27, with D maybe TRBD1 (5 bases). The germline V gene has CDR1 MNHEY and CDR2 SMNVEV (reference sequence). The CDR3 runs 14 residues. The germline V and J ends were trimmed by 5 bases and 3 bases, with 13 bases remaining between them. For the CDR3, the DNA is TGTGCCAGCAGTCCAACCGTGGGGGACTATGGCTACACCTTC. It codes for CASSPTVGDYGYTF.